A selection of T cell receptor beta chains follows, all from one sample in a study of blood T cell repertoires in COVID-19. The table came from immunoSEQ multiplex PCR; TCRdb's copy has only in-frame clones and leaves some out. The table shows 200,000 or so clones, with more than 80% occurring only once. Material for sequencing was PBMCs or T cells enriched from blood (not recorded which). Receptor source: a woman aged 18-29 years who had recovered from COVID-19. Both conserved end residues are part of each CDR3. The D gene is left open where the match is weak. The size of a clone is reported for some rows only, either as once, few or many, or as a class for expanded clones.

NA | TRBJ2-7 | TRBV7-9 | NA | CASSKRGTSYEQYF | TGTGCCAGCAGCAAAAGGGGGACATCCTACGAGCAGTACTTC
NA | TRBJ1-2 | TRBV28 | NA | CASGRRGYTF | TGTGCCAGCGGGCGTCGGGGCTACACCTTC
NA | TRBJ2-3 | TRBV15 | once | CATSRGRSGTDTQYF | TGTGCCACCAGCAGAGGGCGTTCGGGGACAGATACGCAGTATTTT
NA | TRBJ1-5 | TRBV2 | NA | CASSLVAGNQPQHF | TGTGCCAGCAGTCTAGTGGCGGGGAATCAGCCCCAGCATTTT
TRBD1 | TRBJ2-7 | TRBV5-6 | NA | CASSFRGQGEQYF | TGTGCCAGCAGCTTCAGGGGGCAAGGCGAGCAGTACTTC
TRBD1 | TRBJ1-4 | TRBV19 | NA | CASSFGQGVANEKLFF | TGTGCCAGTAGTTTTGGACAGGGGGTCGCTAATGAAAAACTGTTTTTT
NA | TRBJ2-5 | TRBV11-2 | NA | CASSPTTSSETQYF | TGTGCCAGCAGCCCCACGACTAGTTCCGAGACCCAGTACTTC
TRBD2 | TRBJ2-7 | TRBV5-1 | NA | CASSSGGSGGLSYEQYF | TGCGCCAGCAGCTCTGGAGGTTCGGGGGGTCTTTCCTACGAGCAGTACTTC
NA | TRBJ1-1 | TRBV2 | NA | CASQPGQLNTEAFF | TGTGCCAGTCAGCCGGGACAACTGAACACTGAAGCTTTCTTT
TRBD1 | TRBJ1-4 | TRBV28 | NA | CASSFLDRELNEKLFF | TGTGCCAGCAGTTTCCTCGACAGGGAACTTAATGAAAAACTGTTTTTT
NA | TRBJ2-7 | TRBV2 | NA | CAIAPFGGSYEQYF | TGTGCCATCGCCCCCTTCGGCGGATCCTACGAGCAGTACTTC
TRBD1 | TRBJ2-7 | TRBV28 | NA | CASSHRGLTSYEQYF | TGTGCCAGCAGTCACAGGGGGCTGACATCCTACGAGCAGTACTTC
TRBD2 | TRBJ2-1 | TRBV2 | NA | CASRLAGGPVYEQFF | TGTGCCAGCCGACTAGCGGGGGGGCCAGTGTACGAGCAGTTCTTC
NA | TRBJ2-1 | TRBV29-1 | once | CSVERGLVDEQFF | TGCAGCGTTGAAAGGGGGTTGGTCGATGAGCAGTTCTTC
NA | TRBJ2-3 | TRBV2 | NA | CASTSGGHFTDTQYF | TGTGCCAGCACCTCAGGGGGGCATTTCACAGATACGCAGTATTTT
TRBD1 | TRBJ1-1 | TRBV7-8 | few | CASSFKSTGWADTEAFF | TGTGCCAGCAGCTTTAAATCGACAGGGTGGGCCGACACTGAAGCTTTCTTT
NA | TRBJ2-7 | TRBV7-2 | once | CASSLGSGFEEQYF | TGTGCCAGCAGCTTAGGATCGGGTTTCGAGGAGCAGTACTTC
NA | TRBJ2-3 | TRBV21-1 | NA | CASSRSHLQGEGDTQYF | TGTGCCAGCAGCAGAAGCCATTTACAGGGAGAGGGAGATACGCAGTATTTT
NA | TRBJ1-1 | TRBV29-1 | NA | CSVFSSRVNTEAFF | TGCAGCGTTTTTAGCAGCCGTGTGAACACTGAAGCTTTCTTT
NA | TRBJ2-6 | TRBV19 | NA | CATTPRSGANVLTF | TGTGCCACCACACCTCGCTCTGGGGCCAACGTCCTGACTTTC
NA | TRBJ2-5 | TRBV15 | NA | CATSRDPQSGETQYF | TGTGCCACCAGCAGAGATCCCCAGTCTGGAGAGACCCAGTACTTC
NA | TRBJ1-2 | TRBV9 | once | CASSVIQGGVDYGYTF | TGTGCCAGCAGCGTAATTCAGGGAGGGGTGGACTATGGCTACACCTTC
NA | TRBJ1-2 | TRBV12-3/TRBV12-4 | NA | CASSILQGYGYTF | TGTGCCAGCAGTATACTCCAGGGGTATGGCTACACCTTC
TRBD1 | TRBJ2-1 | TRBV7-2 | NA | CASSLTGQHNNEQFF | TGTGCCAGCAGCCTCACGGGACAGCATAACAATGAGCAGTTCTTC
NA | TRBJ1-3 | TRBV4-1 | NA | CASSQDVRGYGNTIYF | TGCGCCAGCAGCCAAGATGTAAGAGGGTACGGAAACACCATATATTTT
NA | TRBJ2-3 | TRBV9 | NA | CASSVGGRVIDTQYF | TGTGCCAGCAGCGTAGGAGGCAGAGTCATAGATACGCAGTATTTT
TRBD2 | TRBJ2-7 | TRBV6-5 | NA | CASSLGLAGHYEQYF | TGTGCCAGCAGCCTGGGCCTAGCGGGTCATTACGAGCAGTACTTC
NA | TRBJ1-1 | TRBV25-1 | NA | CASSEWEGGTKAFF | TGTGCCAGCAGTGAATGGGAGGGGGGGACTAAAGCTTTCTTT
TRBD2 | TRBJ2-5 | TRBV11-2 | NA | CASSPRTSLGKETQYF | TGTGCCAGCAGCCCACGGACTAGCTTGGGAAAAGAGACCCAGTACTTC
TRBD1 | TRBJ1-2 | TRBV29-1 | NA | CSVEEGLEGAWGYTF | TGCAGCGTTGAAGAAGGGTTGGAGGGGGCGTGGGGCTACACCTTC
NA | TRBJ2-3 | TRBV2 | NA | CAMEGQRTDTQYF | TGTGCCATGGAGGGACAGCGCACAGATACGCAGTATTTT
NA | TRBJ1-2 | TRBV2 | NA | CASSEGLNYGYTF | TGTGCCAGCAGTGAGGGGCTGAACTATGGCTACACCTTC
TRBD1 | TRBJ1-5 | TRBV9 | NA | CASSRTGGQPQHF | TGTGCCAGCAGCCGGACAGGAGGTCAGCCCCAGCATTTT
NA | TRBJ2-2 | TRBV11-1 | NA | CASSGQGGTGELFF | TGTGCCAGCAGCGGCCAGGGGGGAACCGGGGAGCTGTTTTTT
NA | TRBJ2-3 | TRBV5-6 | NA | CASSPQPGWTDTQYF | TGTGCCAGCAGCCCTCAGCCAGGGTGGACAGATACGCAGTATTTT
NA | TRBJ1-4 | TRBV30 | NA | CAWTLGSNPRLFF | TGTGCCTGGACTCTAGGATCCAACCCGAGACTGTTTTTT
TRBD1 | TRBJ2-7 | TRBV5-1 | NA | CASSLAGTGVAYEQYF | TGCGCCAGCAGCTTGGCCGGGACAGGGGTGGCCTACGAGCAGTACTTC
TRBD2 | TRBJ2-3 | TRBV19 | NA | CASSASGGTDTQYF | TGTGCCAGTAGTGCTAGCGGGGGAACAGATACGCAGTATTTT
TRBD2 | TRBJ2-3 | TRBV7-9 | NA | CASSLREGSTDTQYF | TGTGCCAGCAGCTTAAGGGAGGGCAGCACAGATACGCAGTATTTT
NA | TRBJ1-4 | TRBV2 | NA | CASSEWGAVFF | TGTGCCAGCAGCGAATGGGGAGCGGTGTTTTTT
TRBD1 | TRBJ1-5 | TRBV18 | once | CASSFAPGQGGIGSNQPQHF | TGTGCCAGCTCTTTCGCCCCCGGACAGGGGGGAATAGGAAGCAATCAGCCCCAGCATTTT
NA | TRBJ1-1 | TRBV5-1 | NA | CASSLAGQGNTEAFF | TGCGCCAGCAGCTTGGCCGGGCAGGGGAACACTGAAGCTTTCTTT
TRBD1 | TRBJ2-7 | TRBV6-5 | NA | CASSYSGQGEQYF | TGTGCCAGCAGTTACTCGGGACAGGGCGAGCAGTACTTC
NA | TRBJ2-1 | TRBV15 | NA | CATGEPEQFF | TGTGCCACCGGAGAACCTGAGCAGTTCTTC
TRBD1 | TRBJ1-6 | TRBV15 | NA | CATSRRTGVNSPLHF | TGTGCCACCAGCAGAAGGACAGGGGTCAATTCACCCCTCCACTTT
TRBD1 | TRBJ1-6 | TRBV5-1 | NA | CASSLWESGDRWAPLHF | TGCGCCAGCAGCTTGTGGGAGTCTGGGGACAGGTGGGCACCCCTCCACTTT
TRBD1 | TRBJ1-2 | TRBV6-5 | NA | CASSTGGGVSGYTF | TGTGCCAGCAGTACAGGGGGCGGAGTGTCCGGCTACACCTTC
NA | TRBJ2-7 | TRBV9 | NA | CASSPLLRDNDEQYF | TGTGCCAGCAGCCCCCTTCTCCGGGACAACGACGAGCAGTACTTC
TRBD2 | TRBJ2-1 | TRBV5-5 | NA | CASSLFPTIAGAHNEQFF | TGTGCCAGCAGCTTGTTCCCGACCATAGCGGGGGCCCACAATGAGCAGTTCTTC